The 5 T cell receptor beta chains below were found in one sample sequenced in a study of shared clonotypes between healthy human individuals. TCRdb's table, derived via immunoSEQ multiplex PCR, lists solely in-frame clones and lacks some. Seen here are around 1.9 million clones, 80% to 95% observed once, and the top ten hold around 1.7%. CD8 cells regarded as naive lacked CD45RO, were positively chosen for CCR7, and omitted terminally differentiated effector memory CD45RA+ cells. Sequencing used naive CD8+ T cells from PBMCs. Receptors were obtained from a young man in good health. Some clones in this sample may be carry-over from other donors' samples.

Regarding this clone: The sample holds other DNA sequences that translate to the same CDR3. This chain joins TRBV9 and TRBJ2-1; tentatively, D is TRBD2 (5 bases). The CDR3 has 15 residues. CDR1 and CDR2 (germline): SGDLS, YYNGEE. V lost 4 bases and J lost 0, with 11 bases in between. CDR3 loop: CASSISGSSYNEQFF. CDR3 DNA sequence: TGTGCCAGCAGCATCAGCGGAAGCTCCTACAATGAGCAGTTCTTC.

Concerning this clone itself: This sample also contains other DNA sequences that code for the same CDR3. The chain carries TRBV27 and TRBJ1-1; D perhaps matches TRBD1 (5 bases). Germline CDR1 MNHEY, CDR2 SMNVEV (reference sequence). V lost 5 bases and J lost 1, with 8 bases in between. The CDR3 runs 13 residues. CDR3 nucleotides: TGTGCCAGCAGTCTCGGGGGGAACACTGAAGCTTTCTTT. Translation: CASSLGGNTEAFF.

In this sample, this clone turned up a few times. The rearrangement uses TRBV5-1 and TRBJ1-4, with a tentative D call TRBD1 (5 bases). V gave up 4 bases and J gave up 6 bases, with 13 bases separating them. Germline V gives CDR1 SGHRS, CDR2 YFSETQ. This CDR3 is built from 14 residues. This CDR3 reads CASSVGPVDEKLFF. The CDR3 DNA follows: TGCGCCAGCAGCGTGGGACCAGTCGATGAAAAACTGTTTTTT.

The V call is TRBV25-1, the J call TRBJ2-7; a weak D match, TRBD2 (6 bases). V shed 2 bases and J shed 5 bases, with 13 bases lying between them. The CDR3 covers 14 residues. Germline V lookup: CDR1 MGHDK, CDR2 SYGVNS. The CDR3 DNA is TGTGCCAGCAGTGAACAGGCTAGCGTAGACGAGCAGTACTTC. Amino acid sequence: CASSEQASVDEQYF.

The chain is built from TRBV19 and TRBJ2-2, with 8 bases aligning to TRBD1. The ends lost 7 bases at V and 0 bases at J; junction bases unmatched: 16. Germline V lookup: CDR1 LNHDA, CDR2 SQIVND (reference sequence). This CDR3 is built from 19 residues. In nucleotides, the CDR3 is TGTGCCAGTACCCTAACTACGTTGGGACAGGCGACGAACACCGGGGAGCTGTTTTTT. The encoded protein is CASTLTTLGQATNTGELFF.